This passage covers 19 T cell receptor beta chains from one sample sequenced in a study of shared clonotypes between healthy human individuals. Sequencing was performed with immunoSEQ multiplex PCR; in TCRdb, only in-frame clones are kept and a portion is missing. This table holds almost 750,000 clones, around 77% found once. Sequencing input: memory CD4+ T cells sorted from blood. This sample's subset: CD45RA-negative fraction. The receptors stem from a woman aged 25 to 39 in good health.

The chain is built from TRBV11-2 and TRBJ1-2; TRBD1 is a possible D gene (5 bases). In germline, CDR1 is SGHAT, CDR2 FQNNGV. Trimming removed 7 bases from V and 1 base from J, with 10 bases in between. The CDR3 extends over 13 amino acids. For the CDR3, the DNA is TGTGCCAGCACCCCCGACAGTAACTATGGCTACACCTTC. This sequence encodes CASTPDSNYGYTF.

The V gene is TRBV7-8, the J gene TRBJ2-1; D not certain. V lost 2 bases to trimming and J lost 8 bases, with 10 bases between them. The CDR3 spans 13 residues. Germline values: CDR1 SGHVS, CDR2 FQNEAQ. The CDR3 nucleotides read TGTGCCAGCAGCTTAAGAGATGAGGATGAGCAGTTCTTC. It translates to CASSLRDEDEQFF.

The sample holds one count of this clone. The chain recombines TRBV19 with TRBJ2-3; 10 nucleotides agree with TRBD2. CDR3 size: 16 residues. Germline CDR1 reads LNHDA; CDR2 reads SQIVND (reference sequence). V was clipped by 2 bases and J by 4 bases; unmatched bases: 6. The CDR3 is CASSITGLATSDTQYF. DNA of the CDR3: TGTGCCAGTAGTATAACGGGACTAGCGACATCAGATACGCAGTATTTT.

The rearrangement joins TRBV7-2 to TRBJ1-4; TRBD1 matches 7 bases. The V and J ends lost 6 bases and 5 bases, in that order; junction bases with no gene match: 9. Germline V gene sequence: CDR1 SGHTA, CDR2 FQGNSA. The CDR3 is 15 amino acids. CDR3 bases: TGTGCCAGCAGGGGGGGAGGGGGCGTCAATGAAAAACTGTTTTTT. This sequence encodes CASRGGGGVNEKLFF. Based on the CDR3 plus reference TRBV7-2 and TRBJ1-4, the full variable domain is GAGVSQSPSNKVTEKGKDVELRCDPISGHTALYWYRQSLGQGLEFLIYFQGNSAPDKSGLPSDRFSAERTGGSVSTLTIQRTQQEDSAVYLCASRGGGGVNEKLFFGSGTQLSVL.

The chain has TRBV2 and TRBJ2-1; 7 bases match TRBD2. Germline loops: CDR1 SNHLY, CDR2 FYNNEI. This CDR3 has 14 residues. V lost 4 bases and J lost 0; bases outside the gene matches: 0. The DNA for the CDR3 is TGTGCCAGCAGTGGCGGGAGCTCCTACAATGAGCAGTTCTTC. It specifies CASSGGSSYNEQFF.

V is TRBV5-1 and J is TRBJ1-3; D call uncertain. Trimming shortened V by 0 bases and J by 0 bases, and 7 bases separated the two germline ends. The length of the CDR3 is 15 residues. CDR1 is SGHRS, CDR2 YFSETQ, per germline. This CDR3 is CASSLVAASGNTIYF. In DNA form, the CDR3 reads TGCGCCAGCAGCTTGGTTGCAGCCTCTGGAAACACCATATATTTT.

This clone was seen just once. This chain joins TRBV23-1 and TRBJ2-7; TRBD1 matches at 10 bases. TRBV23-1 is marked as an open reading frame, function uncertain. The trim removed 9 bases at V and 5 bases at J, leaving 7 bases unmatched. The CDR3 loop spans 13 amino acids. CDR3 protein: CARQGTGDDEQYF. CDR3 bases: TGCGCCAGACAAGGGACAGGGGACGACGAGCAGTACTTC.

To note about this clone: The sample has other DNA sequences that encode this CDR3 too. CDR3 coding DNA: TGTGCCAGCAGTGAAAAGGGCGGCTATGGCTACACCTTC. Amino acids: CASSEKGGYGYTF. The V and J genes are TRBV6-1 and TRBJ1-2; no reliable D call. Germline V gene sequence: CDR1 MNHNS, CDR2 SASEGT. V was cut by 2 bases and J by 4 bases, with 8 bases left in between. This CDR3 region has 13 residues.

The chain combines TRBV29-1 with TRBJ2-1, with a possible D match to TRBD2 (6 bases). Germline V CDR1 and CDR2: SQVTM, ANQGSEA. The CDR3 length is 16 residues. V lost 3 bases, J lost 5 bases, and 20 bases lay in between. CDR3 amino acids: CSVDRRGQGGNNEQFF. CDR3 DNA sequence: TGCAGCGTTGACAGGAGAGGGCAGGGAGGTAACAATGAGCAGTTCTTC.

The chain uses TRBV6-1 and TRBJ2-7; D may match TRBD1 or TRBD2 (5 bases each). CDR3 length equals 15 residues. CDR1 and CDR2 (germline): MNHNS, SASEGT. The V gene lost 0 bases and the J gene lost 0 bases, with 9 bases spanning the gap. DNA for the CDR3: TGTGCCAGCAGTGAAGCGCAAGGGACCTCCTACGAGCAGTACTTC. As protein: CASSEAQGTSYEQYF.

The V gene is TRBV5-1, the J gene TRBJ2-5; D is tentatively TRBD1 or TRBD2 (5 bases each). The assigned J gene may be wrong: the sequence end matches TRBJ2-7 better. This CDR3 has 14 amino acids. The germline gives CDR1 SGHRS, CDR2 YFSETQ. The CDR3 sequence is CASSPRDQNYEQYF. The CDR3 DNA reads TGCGCCAGCAGCCCTAGGGACCAAAACTACGAGCAGTACTTC.

V and J are TRBV7-9 and TRBJ2-1; weak D call: TRBD1 (6 bases). Trimming took off 5 bases at V and 1 base at J, with 12 bases between the two ends. The length of the CDR3 is 15 residues. Germline CDR1 and CDR2: SEHNR and FQNEAQ (reference sequence). The CDR3 sequence is CASSVQGSSYNEQFF. The CDR3, as DNA: TGTGCCAGCAGCGTCCAGGGGAGTTCCTACAATGAGCAGTTCTTC.

V is TRBV5-5 and J is TRBJ1-3; D remains ambiguous. V lost 4 bases and J lost 5, with 13 bases in between. Germline V gives CDR1 SGHKS, CDR2 YYEKEE (reference sequence). This CDR3 comprises 14 residues. The CDR3 sequence: CASSPGGMRNTIYF. CDR3 sequence (DNA): TGTGCCAGCAGCCCAGGAGGTATGCGAAACACCATATATTTT.

This clone was recorded only once. The chain carries TRBV7-2 and TRBJ2-1; a weak D match, TRBD1 (6 bases). The CDR3 has 15 residues. V was cut by 5 bases and J by 4 bases, with 15 bases left in between. Germline CDR1 and CDR2: SGHTA and FQGNSA. This chain's CDR3 is CASSGRLQGYNEQFF. The CDR3 DNA follows: TGTGCCAGCAGCGGCCGACTACAGGGTTACAATGAGCAGTTCTTC.

The J gene is TRBJ2-1, the V gene TRBV29-1, with D possibly matching TRBD2 (5 bases). CDR3 length: 15 residues. The germline V gene has CDR1 SQVTM and CDR2 ANQGSEA. Trimming took off 3 bases at V and 7 bases at J, with 19 bases between the two ends. CDR3 region: CSVDHPGGPENEQFF. DNA of the CDR3: TGCAGCGTTGACCACCCGGGCGGGCCGGAGAATGAGCAGTTCTTC.

The rearrangement uses TRBV5-1 and TRBJ1-2; TRBD1 might be the D (5 bases). V was shortened by 0 bases and J by 4 bases, with 22 bases between the two germline ends. Per germline, CDR1 SGHRS and CDR2 YFSETQ. The CDR3 extends over 18 amino acids. The CDR3 loop reads CASSLARAGKGETYGYTF. CDR3 nucleotide sequence: TGCGCCAGCAGCTTGGCCCGGGCAGGGAAAGGGGAGACCTATGGCTACACCTTC.

The chain combines TRBV28 with TRBJ1-5; 8 bases match TRBD1. The CDR3 covers 17 residues. The junction had 14 bases not matched to a gene; V was cut back by 6 bases and J by 4 bases. CDR1 and CDR2 (germline): MDHEN, SYDVKM. The CDR3: CASSLKRTGFANQPQHF. The DNA of the CDR3 is TGTGCCAGCAGCCTCAAACGGACAGGGTTTGCTAATCAGCCCCAGCATTTT.

V is TRBV6-5 and J is TRBJ1-1; D is unresolved. V lost 4 bases to trimming and J lost 3 bases, with 9 bases between them. This CDR3 has 13 residues. In germline, CDR1 is MNHEY, CDR2 SVGAGI. The CDR3 nucleotides are TGTGCCAGCAGTTCTCAGTTGGACACTGAAGCTTTCTTT. Translation gives CASSSQLDTEAFF.

This clone was observed at least ten times. V is TRBV28 and J is TRBJ1-3; D remains unclear. V shed 11 bases and J shed 0 bases, with 23 bases lying between them. In germline, CDR1 is MDHEN, CDR2 SYDVKM. The CDR3 consists of 17 residues. The DNA for the CDR3 is TGTGCCTCCTCCCCCCCCTGGACTCGCCGCTCTGGAAACACCATATATTTT. Translating gives CASSPPWTRRSGNTIYF.